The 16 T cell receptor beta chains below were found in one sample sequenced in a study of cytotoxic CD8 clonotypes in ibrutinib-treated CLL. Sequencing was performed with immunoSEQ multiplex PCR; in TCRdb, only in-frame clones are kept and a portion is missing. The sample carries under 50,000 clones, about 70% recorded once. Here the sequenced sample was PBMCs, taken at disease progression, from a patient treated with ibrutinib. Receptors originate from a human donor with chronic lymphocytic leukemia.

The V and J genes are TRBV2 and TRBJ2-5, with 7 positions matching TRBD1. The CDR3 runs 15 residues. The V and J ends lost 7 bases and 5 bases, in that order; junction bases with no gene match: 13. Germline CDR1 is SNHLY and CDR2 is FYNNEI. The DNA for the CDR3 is TGTGCCAGCACCCTTGGGCCAGGGGGTGGGGAGACCCAGTACTTC. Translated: CASTLGPGGGETQYF.

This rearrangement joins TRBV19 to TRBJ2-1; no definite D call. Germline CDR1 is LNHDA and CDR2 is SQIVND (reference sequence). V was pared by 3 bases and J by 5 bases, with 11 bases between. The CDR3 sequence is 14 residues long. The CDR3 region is CASSINLGNNEQFF. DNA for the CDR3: TGTGCCAGTAGTATTAATCTGGGCAACAATGAGCAGTTCTTC.

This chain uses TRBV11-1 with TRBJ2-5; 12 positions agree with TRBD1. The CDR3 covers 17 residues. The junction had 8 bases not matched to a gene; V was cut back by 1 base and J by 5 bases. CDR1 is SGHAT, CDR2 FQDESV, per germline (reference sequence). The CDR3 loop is CASSLGGTGGVGETQYF. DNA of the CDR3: TGTGCCAGCAGCTTAGGAGGGACAGGGGGCGTCGGGGAGACCCAGTACTTC. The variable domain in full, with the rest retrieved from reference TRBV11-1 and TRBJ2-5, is EAEVAQSPRYKITEKSQAVAFWCDPISGHATLYWYRQILGQGPELLVQFQDESVVDDSQLPKDRFSAERLKGVDSTLKIQPAELGDSAMYLCASSLGGTGGVGETQYFGPGTRLLVL.

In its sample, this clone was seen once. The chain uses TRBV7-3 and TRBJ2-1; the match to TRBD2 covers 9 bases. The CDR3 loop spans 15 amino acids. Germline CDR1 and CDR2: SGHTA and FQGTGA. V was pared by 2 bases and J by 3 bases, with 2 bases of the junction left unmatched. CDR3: CASSLASGDYNEQFF. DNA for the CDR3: TGTGCCAGCAGCTTAGCTAGCGGGGACTACAATGAGCAGTTCTTC.

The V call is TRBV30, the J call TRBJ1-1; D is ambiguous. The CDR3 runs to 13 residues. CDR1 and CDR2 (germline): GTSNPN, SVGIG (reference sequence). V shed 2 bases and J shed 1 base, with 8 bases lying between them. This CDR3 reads CAWSKSRNTEAFF. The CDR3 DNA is TGTGCCTGGAGTAAGTCACGGAACACTGAAGCTTTCTTT.

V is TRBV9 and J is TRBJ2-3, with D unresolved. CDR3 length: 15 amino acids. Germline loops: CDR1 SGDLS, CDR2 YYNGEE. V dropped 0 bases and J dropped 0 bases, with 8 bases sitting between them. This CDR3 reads CASSVAAVSTDTQYF. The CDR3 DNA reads TGTGCCAGCAGCGTAGCTGCAGTGAGCACAGATACGCAGTATTTT.

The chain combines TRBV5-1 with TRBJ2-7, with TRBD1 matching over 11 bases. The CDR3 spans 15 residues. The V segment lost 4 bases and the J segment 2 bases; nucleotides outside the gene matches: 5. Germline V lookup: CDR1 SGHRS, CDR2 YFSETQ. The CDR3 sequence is CASSGTGGFAYEQYF. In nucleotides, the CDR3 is TGCGCCAGCAGCGGGACAGGGGGGTTCGCCTACGAGCAGTACTTC. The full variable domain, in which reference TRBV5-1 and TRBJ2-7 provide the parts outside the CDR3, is KAGVTQTPRYLIKTRGQQVTLSCSPISGHRSVSWYQQTPGQGLQFLFEYFSETQRNKGNFPGRFSGRQFSNSRSEMNVSTLELGDSALYLCASSGTGGFAYEQYFGPGTRLTVT.

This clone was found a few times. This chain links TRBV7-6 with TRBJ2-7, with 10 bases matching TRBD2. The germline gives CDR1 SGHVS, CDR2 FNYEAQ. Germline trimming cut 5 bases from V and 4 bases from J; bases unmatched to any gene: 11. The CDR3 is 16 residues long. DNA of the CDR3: TGTGCCAGCAGCCAAGCGGGAGGGAGCGGGCTATACGAGCAGTACTTC. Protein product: CASSQAGGSGLYEQYF.

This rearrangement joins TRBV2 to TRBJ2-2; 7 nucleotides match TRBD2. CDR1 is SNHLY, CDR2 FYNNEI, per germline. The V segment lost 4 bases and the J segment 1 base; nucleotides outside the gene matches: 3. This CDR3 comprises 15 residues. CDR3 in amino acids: CASSGVAGNTGELFF. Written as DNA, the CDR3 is TGTGCCAGCAGTGGAGTAGCGGGGAACACCGGGGAGCTGTTTTTT.

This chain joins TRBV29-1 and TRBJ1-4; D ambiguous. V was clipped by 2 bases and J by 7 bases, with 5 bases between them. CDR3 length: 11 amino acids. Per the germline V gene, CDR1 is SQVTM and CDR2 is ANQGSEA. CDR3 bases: TGCAGCGTTGAAAGCCGTGAAAAACTGTTTTTT. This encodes CSVESREKLFF.

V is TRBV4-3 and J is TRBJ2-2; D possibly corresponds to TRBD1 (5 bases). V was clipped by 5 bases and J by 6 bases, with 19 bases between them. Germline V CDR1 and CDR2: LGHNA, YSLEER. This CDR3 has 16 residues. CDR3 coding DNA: TGCGCCAGCAGCGAAAGAAGGGCAGGGCTGGCCGGGGAGCTGTTTTTT. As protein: CASSERRAGLAGELFF.

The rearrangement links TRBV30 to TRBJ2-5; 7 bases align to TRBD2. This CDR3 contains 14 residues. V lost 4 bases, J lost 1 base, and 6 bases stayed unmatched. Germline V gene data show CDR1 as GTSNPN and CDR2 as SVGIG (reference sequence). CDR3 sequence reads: CAWNPTSLQETQYF. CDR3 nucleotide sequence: TGTGCCTGGAATCCGACTAGCCTCCAAGAGACCCAGTACTTC. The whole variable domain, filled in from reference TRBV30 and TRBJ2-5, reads SQTIHQWPATLVQPVGSPLSLECTVEGTSNPNLYWYRQAAGRGLQLLFYSVGIGQISSEVPQNLSASRPQDRQFILSSKKLLLSDSGFYLCAWNPTSLQETQYFGPGTRLLVL.

CDR3 nucleotides: TGTGCCAGCAGCAGACCTACAGGTGGCAACTATGGCTACACCTTC. This translates into CASSRPTGGNYGYTF. The chain recombines TRBV28 with TRBJ1-2, with a tentative D call TRBD1 (5 bases). CDR3 length equals 15 residues. Germline-derived CDR1 and CDR2 are MDHEN and SYDVKM. V gave up 6 bases and J gave up 2 bases, with 16 bases separating them.

The CDR3 region has the DNA TGTGCCAGTCGACAGGGAAACACCGGGGAGCTGTTTTTT. Amino acids: CASRQGNTGELFF. The chain combines TRBV19 with TRBJ2-2; 7 nucleotides line up with TRBD1. The trim removed 8 bases at V and 2 bases at J, leaving 2 bases unmatched. The germline CDR1 and CDR2 sequences are LNHDA and SQIVND (reference sequence). The CDR3 length is 13 residues.

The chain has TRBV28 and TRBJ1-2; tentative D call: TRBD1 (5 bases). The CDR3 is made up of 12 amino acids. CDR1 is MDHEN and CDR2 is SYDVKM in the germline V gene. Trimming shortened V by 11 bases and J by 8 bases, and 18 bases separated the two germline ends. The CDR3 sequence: CAARAPGEGYTF. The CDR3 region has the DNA TGTGCCGCCAGGGCCCCGGGGGAAGGCTACACCTTC.

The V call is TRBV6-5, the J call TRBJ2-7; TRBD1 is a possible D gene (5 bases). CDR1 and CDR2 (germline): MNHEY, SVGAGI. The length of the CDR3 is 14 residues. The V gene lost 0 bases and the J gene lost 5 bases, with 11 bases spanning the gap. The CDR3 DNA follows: TGTGCCAGCAGTTACTCGGATACAGGAAACGAGCAGTACTTC. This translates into CASSYSDTGNEQYF.